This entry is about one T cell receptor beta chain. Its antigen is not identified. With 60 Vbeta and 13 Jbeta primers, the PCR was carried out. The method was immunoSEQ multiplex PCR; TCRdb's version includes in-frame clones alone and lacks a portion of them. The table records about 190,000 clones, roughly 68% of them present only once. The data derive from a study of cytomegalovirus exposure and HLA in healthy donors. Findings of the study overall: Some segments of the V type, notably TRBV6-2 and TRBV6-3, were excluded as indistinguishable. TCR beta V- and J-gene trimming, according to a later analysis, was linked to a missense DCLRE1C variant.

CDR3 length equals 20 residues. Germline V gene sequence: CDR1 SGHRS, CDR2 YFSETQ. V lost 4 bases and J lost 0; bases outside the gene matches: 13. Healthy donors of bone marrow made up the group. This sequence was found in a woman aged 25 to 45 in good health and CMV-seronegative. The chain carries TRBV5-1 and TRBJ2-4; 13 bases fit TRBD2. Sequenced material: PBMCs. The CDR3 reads CASSLPGTSGKVLAKNIQYF. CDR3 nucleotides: TGCGCCAGCAGCCTTCCCGGGACTAGCGGGAAGGTACTAGCCAAAAACATTCAGTACTTC.